The sequence of this T cell receptor (beta chain) was determined in a study of T cells in Graves' hyperthyroidism and ophthalmopathy. General study points: Classification by a 13 V-J model distinguished ophthalmopathy from stable hyperthyroidism. Most expanded thyroid clonotypes above 0.001 recurred in blood.

Of note for this clonotype: Its cognate antigen is unknown.

Amplification targeted TCR beta CDR3 regions from RNA transcripts. First-round RT-PCR of the TCR CDR3 relied on the HTBI primer set. A single record per CDR3 protein comes from TCRdb applying MiXCR to the multiplex PCR reads. The table lists 800,000 or so distinct CDR3 sequences, more than 30% of them singletons, with approximately 8.7% in the top ten. Participants, patients aged 18 to 65, had newly diagnosed hyperthyroidism with a duration under 2 months. Clinicians diagnosed patients from clinical symptoms, serum thyroxine and TRAb, thyroid ultrasound and orbital computed tomography. The CDR3 length is 13 residues. The V gene lost 1 base and the J gene lost 7 bases, with 11 bases spanning the gap. CDR1 and CDR2 (germline): MGHRA, YSYEKL.

This chain links TRBV4-1 with TRBJ2-7; D gene uncertain. The TCR originated in a man between 18 and 29 years old with Graves' hyperthyroidism. The material sequenced was blood. The CDR3 DNA sequence: TGCGCCAGCAGCCAAGTTGAAGTACGGGAGCAGTACTTC. Its protein product is CASSQVEVREQYF.